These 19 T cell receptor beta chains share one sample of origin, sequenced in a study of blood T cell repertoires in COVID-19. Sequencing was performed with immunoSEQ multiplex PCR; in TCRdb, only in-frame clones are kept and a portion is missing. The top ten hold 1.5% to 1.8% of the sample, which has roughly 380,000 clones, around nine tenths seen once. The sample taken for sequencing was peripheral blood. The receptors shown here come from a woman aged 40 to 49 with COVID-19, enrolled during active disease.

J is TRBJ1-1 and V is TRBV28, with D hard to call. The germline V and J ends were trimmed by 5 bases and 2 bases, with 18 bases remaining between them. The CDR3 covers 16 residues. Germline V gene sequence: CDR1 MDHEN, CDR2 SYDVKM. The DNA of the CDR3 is TGTGCCAGCAGTGTGAGGGTTTTGCGTAAAAACACTGAAGCTTTCTTT. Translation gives CASSVRVLRKNTEAFF.

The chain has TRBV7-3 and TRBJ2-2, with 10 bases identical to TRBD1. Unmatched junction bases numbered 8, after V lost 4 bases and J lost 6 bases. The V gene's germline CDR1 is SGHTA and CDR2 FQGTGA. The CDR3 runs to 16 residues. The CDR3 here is CASSSPGQGIAGELFF. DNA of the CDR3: TGTGCCAGCAGCTCCCCGGGACAGGGGATAGCCGGGGAGCTGTTTTTT.

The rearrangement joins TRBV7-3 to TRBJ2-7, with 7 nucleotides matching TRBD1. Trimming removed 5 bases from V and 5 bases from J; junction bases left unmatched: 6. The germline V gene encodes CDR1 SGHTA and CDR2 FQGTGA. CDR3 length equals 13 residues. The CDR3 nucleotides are TGTGCCAGCAGCCTAATAAGGGGGCACGAGCAGTACTTC. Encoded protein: CASSLIRGHEQYF.

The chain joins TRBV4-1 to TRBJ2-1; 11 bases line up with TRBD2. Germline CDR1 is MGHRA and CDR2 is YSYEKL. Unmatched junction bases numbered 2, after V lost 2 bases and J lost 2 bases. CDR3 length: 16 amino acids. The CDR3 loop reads CASSQPGLAAYNEQFF. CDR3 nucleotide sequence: TGCGCCAGCAGCCAACCGGGACTAGCGGCCTACAATGAGCAGTTCTTC.

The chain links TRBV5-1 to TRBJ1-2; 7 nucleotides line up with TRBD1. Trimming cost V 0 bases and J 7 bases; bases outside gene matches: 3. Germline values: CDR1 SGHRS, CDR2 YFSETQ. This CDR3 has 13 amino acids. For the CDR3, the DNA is TGCGCCAGCAGCTTGGGAGGGGGCCGTGGCTACACCTTC. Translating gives CASSLGGGRGYTF.

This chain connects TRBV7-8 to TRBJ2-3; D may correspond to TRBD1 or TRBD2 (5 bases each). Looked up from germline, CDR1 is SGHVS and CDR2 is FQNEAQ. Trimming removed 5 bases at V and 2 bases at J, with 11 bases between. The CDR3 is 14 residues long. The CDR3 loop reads CASSRGPITDTQYF. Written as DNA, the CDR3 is TGTGCCAGCAGCCGGGGCCCAATCACAGATACGCAGTATTTT.

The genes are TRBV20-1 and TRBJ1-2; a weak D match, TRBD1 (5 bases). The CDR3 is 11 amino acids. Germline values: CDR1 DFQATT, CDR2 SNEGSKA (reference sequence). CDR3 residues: CSPKGNYGYTF. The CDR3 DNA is TGCAGCCCTAAGGGGAACTATGGCTACACCTTC.

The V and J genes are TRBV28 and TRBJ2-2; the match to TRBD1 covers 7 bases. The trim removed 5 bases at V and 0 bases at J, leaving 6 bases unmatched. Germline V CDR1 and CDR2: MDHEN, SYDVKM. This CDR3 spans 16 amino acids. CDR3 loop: CASSPRQGANTGELFF. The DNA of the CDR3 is TGTGCCAGCAGTCCCCGACAGGGCGCGAACACCGGGGAGCTGTTTTTT.

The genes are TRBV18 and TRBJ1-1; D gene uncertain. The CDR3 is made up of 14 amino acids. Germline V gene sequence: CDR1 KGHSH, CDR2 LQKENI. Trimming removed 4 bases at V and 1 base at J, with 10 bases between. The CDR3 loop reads CASSLMAPNTEAFF. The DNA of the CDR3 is TGTGCCAGCTCACTTATGGCCCCGAACACTGAAGCTTTCTTT.

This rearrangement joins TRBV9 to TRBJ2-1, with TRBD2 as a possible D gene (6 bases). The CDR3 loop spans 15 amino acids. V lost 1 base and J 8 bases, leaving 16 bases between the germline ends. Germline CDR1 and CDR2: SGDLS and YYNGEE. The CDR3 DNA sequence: TGTGCCAGCAGCGTAAGGCTAGCGCGTACGGATGAGCAGTTCTTC. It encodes CASSVRLARTDEQFF.

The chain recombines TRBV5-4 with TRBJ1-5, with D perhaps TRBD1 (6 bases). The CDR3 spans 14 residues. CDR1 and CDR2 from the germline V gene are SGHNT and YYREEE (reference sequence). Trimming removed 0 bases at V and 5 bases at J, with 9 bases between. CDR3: CASSLDRVDQPQHF. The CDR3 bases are TGTGCCAGCAGCTTGGACAGGGTCGATCAGCCCCAGCATTTT.

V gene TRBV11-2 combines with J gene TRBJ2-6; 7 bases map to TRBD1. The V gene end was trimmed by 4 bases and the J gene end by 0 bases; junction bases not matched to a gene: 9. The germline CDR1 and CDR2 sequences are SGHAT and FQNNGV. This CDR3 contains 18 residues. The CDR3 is CASSSRDSRFSGANVLTF. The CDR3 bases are TGTGCCAGCAGCTCCCGGGACAGCCGTTTCTCTGGGGCCAACGTCCTGACTTTC.

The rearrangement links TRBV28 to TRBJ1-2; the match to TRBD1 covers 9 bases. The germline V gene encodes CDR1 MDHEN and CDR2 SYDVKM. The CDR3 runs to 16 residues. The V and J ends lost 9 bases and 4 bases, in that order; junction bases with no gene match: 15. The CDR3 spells CASHRDRVPQGYGYTF. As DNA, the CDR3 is TGTGCCAGTCACCGGGACAGGGTACCCCAGGGCTATGGCTACACCTTC.

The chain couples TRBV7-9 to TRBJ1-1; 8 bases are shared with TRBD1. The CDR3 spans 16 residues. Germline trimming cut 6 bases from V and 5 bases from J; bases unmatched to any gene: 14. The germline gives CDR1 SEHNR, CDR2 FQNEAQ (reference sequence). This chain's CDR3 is CASSSRDRSGSTEAFF. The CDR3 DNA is TGTGCCAGCAGTTCAAGGGACAGGTCCGGGAGTACTGAAGCTTTCTTT. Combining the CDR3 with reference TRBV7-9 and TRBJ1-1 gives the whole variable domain DTGVSQNPRHKITKRGQNVTFRCDPISEHNRLYWYRQTLGQGPEFLTYFQNEAQLEKSRLLSDRFSAERPKGSFSTLEIQRTEQGDSAMYLCASSSRDRSGSTEAFFGQGTRLTVV.

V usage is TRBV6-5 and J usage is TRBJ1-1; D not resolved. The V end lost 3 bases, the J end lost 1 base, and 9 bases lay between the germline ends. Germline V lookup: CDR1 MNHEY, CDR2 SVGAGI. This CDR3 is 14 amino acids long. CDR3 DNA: TGTGCCAGCAGTTATGCCTACGGGAACACTGAAGCTTTCTTT. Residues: CASSYAYGNTEAFF.

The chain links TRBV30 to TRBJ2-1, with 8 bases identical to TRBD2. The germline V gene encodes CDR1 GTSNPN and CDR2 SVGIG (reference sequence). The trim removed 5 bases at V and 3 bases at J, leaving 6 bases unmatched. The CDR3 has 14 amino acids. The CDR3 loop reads CAWSRAGGYNEQFF. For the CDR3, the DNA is TGTGCCTGGTCCCGGGCGGGAGGCTACAATGAGCAGTTCTTC.

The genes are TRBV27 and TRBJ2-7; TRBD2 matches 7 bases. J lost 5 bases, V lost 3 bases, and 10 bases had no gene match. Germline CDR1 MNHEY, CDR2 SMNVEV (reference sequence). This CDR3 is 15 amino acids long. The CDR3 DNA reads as TGTGCCAGCAGTTTGTCCCCGGGAGGATCCCACGAGCAGTACTTC. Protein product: CASSLSPGGSHEQYF.

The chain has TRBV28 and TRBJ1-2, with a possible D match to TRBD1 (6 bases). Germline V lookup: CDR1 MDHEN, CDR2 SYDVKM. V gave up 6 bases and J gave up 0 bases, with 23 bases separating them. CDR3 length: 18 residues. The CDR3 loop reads CASSTVTRTVKTNYGYTF. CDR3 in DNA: TGTGCCAGCAGCACGGTCACCCGGACAGTTAAGACTAACTATGGCTACACCTTC.

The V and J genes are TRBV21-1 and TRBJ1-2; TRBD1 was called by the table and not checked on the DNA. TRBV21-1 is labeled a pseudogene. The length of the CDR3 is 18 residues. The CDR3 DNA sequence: TGTGCCAGCAGCAAAAATCCGCCCAGACAGGGCTCTAACTATGGCTACACCTTC. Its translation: CASSKNPPRQGSNYGYTF.